Shown below are 32 T cell receptor beta chains from a single sample sequenced in a study of T cell repertoires in cytomegalovirus infection. TCRdb used MiXCR to reprocess the reads, holding one entry per CDR3 protein. The profile shows roughly 720,000 distinct CDR3 sequences, about a third of them singletons. The sample comprised PBMCs. These receptors came from a human donor in good health (CMV status not recorded). Some clones in this sample may be carry-over from other donors' samples.

This clonotype was observed a handful of times. V and J are TRBV11-1 and TRBJ2-4, with 8 nucleotides matching TRBD2. The CDR3 is 15 residues long. Looked up from germline, CDR1 is SGHAT and CDR2 is FQDESV (reference sequence). The V segment lost 3 bases and the J segment 1 base; nucleotides outside the gene matches: 2. CDR3 nucleotides: TGTGCCAGCAGCTTCGGGGGGGCGGCCAAAAACATTCAGTACTTC. Protein sequence: CASSFGGAAKNIQYF.

The CDR3 bases are TGTGCCAGCAGTTACTCGGCTGATTTCACTGAAGCTTTCTTT. The encoded protein is CASSYSADFTEAFF. This chain joins TRBV6-5 and TRBJ1-1; D is undetermined. Germline-derived CDR1 and CDR2 are MNHEY and SVGAGI. Trimming shortened V by 0 bases and J by 4 bases, and 9 bases separated the two germline ends. The CDR3 has 14 residues.

As concerns this clonotype: The conserved final phenylalanine or tryptophan is absent from the CDR3, which likely points to a read error. The genes are TRBV10-2 and TRBJ2-7, with no clear D. CDR1 and CDR2 from the germline V gene are WSHSY and SAAADI. Trimming shortened V by 4 bases and J by 6 bases, and 10 bases separated the two germline ends. CDR3 size: 12 residues. CDR3 coding DNA: TGCGCCAGCAGTGTACCGCTGTTCGAGCAGTACTTA. Protein: CASSVPLFEQYL.

This clonotype has only a few counts. The chain joins TRBV6-5 to TRBJ2-3; 8 nucleotides line up with TRBD1. The CDR3 is 18 residues long. The J segment lost 2 bases and the V segment lost 5 bases, leaving 15 bases of the junction unmatched. The V gene's germline CDR1 is MNHEY and CDR2 SVGAGI. The CDR3 DNA is TGTGCCAGCAGTGGCCAAATCTGGACAGGGCCTACCACAGATACGCAGTATTTT. It is translated as CASSGQIWTGPTTDTQYF.

The J gene is TRBJ1-3, the V gene TRBV30; 8 bases fit TRBD1. CDR1 and CDR2 (germline): GTSNPN, SVGIG (reference sequence). The CDR3 is made up of 14 amino acids. V dropped 5 bases and J dropped 4; count of bases not matched to a gene: 7. For the CDR3, the DNA is TGTGCCTGGCGCGCAGGGGGCTACGGAAACACCATATATTTT. Translated, it gives CAWRAGGYGNTIYF. Based on the CDR3 plus reference TRBV30 and TRBJ1-3, the full variable domain is SQTIHQWPATLVQPVGSPLSLECTVEGTSNPNLYWYRQAAGRGLQLLFYSVGIGQISSEVPQNLSASRPQDRQFILSSKKLLLSDSGFYLCAWRAGGYGNTIYFGEGSWLTVV.

The CDR3 nucleotides read TGCAGCGCGGCCGGAAATAACTATGGCTACACCTTC. Translation: CSAAGNNYGYTF. The chain couples TRBV29-1 to TRBJ1-2; D uncertain. The length of the CDR3 is 12 residues. Germline loops: CDR1 SQVTM, CDR2 ANQGSEA. V lost 7 bases, J lost 1 base, and 10 bases lay in between.

The chain uses TRBV7-3 and TRBJ1-3, with a weak D call TRBD1 (6 bases). There are 13 residues in the CDR3. The germline V gene encodes CDR1 SGHTA and CDR2 FQGTGA. The V end lost 5 bases, the J end lost 8 bases, and 13 bases lay between the germline ends. CDR3 DNA: TGTGCCAGCAGCCGACAGGACGAATACACCATATATTTT. It encodes CASSRQDEYTIYF.

V gene TRBV19 combines with J gene TRBJ1-6; weak D call: TRBD1 (5 bases). Trimming cost V 10 bases and J 7 bases, with 14 bases left between them. CDR3 length: 13 residues. Germline V CDR1 and CDR2: LNHDA, SQIVND (reference sequence). The DNA for the CDR3 is TGTGCCATCGAGCGGACATGGAATTCACCCCTCCACTTT. This codes for CAIERTWNSPLHF.

The V call is TRBV12-5, the J call TRBJ1-2; D remains unclear. The germline gives CDR1 LGHNT, CDR2 FRNRAP. Trimming stripped 6 bases from V and 4 bases from J, with 9 bases between. CDR3 length: 12 residues. CDR3 coding DNA: TGTGCTAGTGGAAGGTCGGGCTATGGCTACACCTTC. It yields the protein CASGRSGYGYTF.

This clonotype was seen a few times. V gene TRBV6-1 combines with J gene TRBJ1-3; TRBD1 matches at 11 bases. The trim removed 10 bases at V and 3 bases at J, leaving 11 bases unmatched. The CDR3 extends over 16 amino acids. CDR1 and CDR2 (germline): MNHNS, SASEGT. The CDR3 spells CATWTGGVGGGNTIYF. As DNA, the CDR3 is TGTGCCACCTGGACAGGGGGCGTCGGAGGTGGAAACACCATATATTTT.

The V gene is TRBV20-1, the J gene TRBJ1-2, with 8 bases fitting TRBD1. The CDR3 has 13 residues. Germline assignment: CDR1 DFQATT and CDR2 SNEGSKA (reference sequence). V shed 5 bases, J shed 4 bases, and the junction held 6 bases outside the gene matches. In DNA form, the CDR3 reads TGCAGTGCTGACGACAGGGGAGGCTATGGCTACACCTTC. It codes for CSADDRGGYGYTF.

The chain employs TRBV6-2 or TRBV6-3 and TRBJ2-5; D call uncertain. Germline CDR1 is MNHEY and CDR2 is SVGEGT. This CDR3 comprises 14 residues. V was cut by 5 bases and J by 1 base, with 11 bases left in between. DNA of the CDR3: TGTGCCAGCAGTGAGGCGGCCAGCCAAGAGACCCAGTACTTC. This translates into CASSEAASQETQYF.

This rearrangement joins TRBV20-1 to TRBJ1-2; 7 bases match TRBD1. Germline CDR1 reads DFQATT; CDR2 reads SNEGSKA (reference sequence). J gave up 0 bases and V 6 bases, and 7 bases lay outside the gene matches. The length of the CDR3 is 14 residues. CDR3 residues: CSAAGTETNYGYTF. The CDR3 region has the DNA TGCAGTGCCGCCGGGACAGAGACTAACTATGGCTACACCTTC.

This clonotype was detected a few times. The chain employs TRBV7-2 and TRBJ1-2, with TRBD1 as a possible D gene (6 bases). The CDR3 is made up of 12 amino acids. CDR1 and CDR2 from the germline V gene are SGHTA and FQGNSA. Trimming stripped 5 bases from V and 4 bases from J, with 8 bases between. The CDR3 here is CASSGGLYGYTF. CDR3 bases: TGTGCCAGCAGCGGGGGGCTCTATGGCTACACCTTC.

The gene calls are TRBV28 and TRBJ2-7; TRBD1 is a possible D gene (6 bases). The CDR3 totals 13 residues. The V and J ends lost 8 bases and 6 bases respectively, with 17 bases between them. The germline CDR1 and CDR2 sequences are MDHEN and SYDVKM. The CDR3 reads CASLGAGVAEQYF. The CDR3 DNA follows: TGTGCCAGCCTGGGGGCAGGGGTAGCCGAGCAGTACTTC.

The rearrangement joins TRBV30 to TRBJ2-1; tentative D call: TRBD1 (6 bases). Germline lookup yields CDR1 GTSNPN and CDR2 SVGIG (reference sequence). This CDR3 spans 13 amino acids. V was pared by 3 bases and J by 6 bases, with 12 bases between. The CDR3, as DNA: TGTGCCTGGAGCCGGGACACCGCCAATGAGCAGTTCTTC. Its protein is CAWSRDTANEQFF.

A few counts support this clonotype. The V gene is TRBV7-9, the J gene TRBJ2-5; TRBD2 matches at 11 bases. This CDR3 is built from 20 residues. Losses at the gene ends were 5 bases for V and 1 base for J; bases not matched to a gene: 18. In germline, CDR1 is SEHNR, CDR2 FQNEAQ (reference sequence). DNA of the CDR3: TGTGCCAGCAGCGGAGGGGATCTCCTAGCGGGGGGACTTAGCCAAGAGACCCAGTACTTC. Translated: CASSGGDLLAGGLSQETQYF.

In DNA form, the CDR3 reads TGTGCCAGCAGTTCGACAGGCCGCACAGATACGCAGTATTTT. Protein sequence: CASSSTGRTDTQYF. The chain combines TRBV28 with TRBJ2-3; weak D call: TRBD1 (6 bases). The CDR3 is made up of 14 amino acids. V was pared by 4 bases and J by 1 base, with 9 bases between. Germline V CDR1 and CDR2: MDHEN, SYDVKM.

This clonotype was recorded at least ten times. The V gene is TRBV6-1, the J gene TRBJ1-1; D call uncertain. V was shortened by 5 bases and J by 0 bases, with 7 bases between the two germline ends. Germline loops: CDR1 MNHNS, CDR2 SASEGT. The CDR3 is made up of 13 amino acids. The CDR3 loop reads CASSYTLNTEAFF. The CDR3 DNA is TGTGCCAGCAGTTATACGCTGAACACTGAAGCTTTCTTT.

The gene calls are TRBV12-3 or TRBV12-4 and TRBJ2-5; a possible D gene is TRBD1 (7 bases). V was cut by 7 bases and J by 9 bases, with 24 bases left in between. This CDR3 is 15 amino acids long. This chain's CDR3 is CASMLNRGLVGAQYF. In DNA form, the CDR3 reads TGTGCCAGCATGCTAAACAGGGGACTCGTTGGGGCCCAGTACTTC.

This chain connects TRBV12-3 or TRBV12-4 to TRBJ1-6, with TRBD1 as a possible D gene (6 bases). The V end lost 5 bases, the J end lost 16 bases, and 21 bases lay between the germline ends. CDR3 length equals 14 residues. This chain's CDR3 is CASSPQGMGSLLHF. The DNA of the CDR3 is TGTGCCAGCAGTCCCCAGGGGATGGGTTCACTTCTCCACTTT.

This chain joins TRBV7-9 and TRBJ1-5, with unresolved D. V gave up 6 bases and J gave up 1 base, with 13 bases separating them. The CDR3 length is 15 residues. Germline V lookup: CDR1 SEHNR, CDR2 FQNEAQ (reference sequence). The CDR3 here is CASSYGTDSNQPQHF. For the CDR3, the DNA is TGTGCCAGCAGTTATGGTACTGACAGCAATCAGCCCCAGCATTTT.

About this clonotype itself: Just one base apart from a much larger clone, this may be a read error. This sequence joins TRBV7-2 and TRBJ2-5; TRBD2 matches at 10 bases. The CDR3 covers 16 residues. Per germline, CDR1 SGHTA and CDR2 FQGNSA. This chain's CDR3 is CASSLGAGGPSETQSF. CDR3 nucleotide sequence: TGTGCCAGCAGCTTAGGAGCGGGAGGGCCTTCTGAGACCCAGTCCTTC.

This clonotype was observed a few times. The CDR3 bases are TGTGCCAGCAGGGAGGGAGGGCTCACCGGGGAGCTGTTTTTT. This translates into CASREGGLTGELFF. The chain is built from TRBV6-5 and TRBJ2-2; 7 bases match TRBD2. CDR1 and CDR2 from the germline V gene are MNHEY and SVGAGI. Trimming cost V 6 bases and J 4 bases; bases outside gene matches: 5. This CDR3 spans 14 amino acids.

The chain combines TRBV27 with TRBJ1-1; 9 bases line up with TRBD1. V dropped 3 bases and J dropped 5; count of bases not matched to a gene: 7. This CDR3 has 15 residues. Per the germline V gene, CDR1 is MNHEY and CDR2 is SMNVEV (reference sequence). The CDR3 coding sequence is TGTGCCAGCAGTTTCCGCCGGGACAGGGATACTGAAGCTTTCTTT. Encoded protein: CASSFRRDRDTEAFF.

This clonotype showed up many times. One end of the junction varies from germline; a read error may be responsible. J is TRBJ1-1 and V is TRBV5-1; possible D gene TRBD1, 5 bases. This CDR3 is 13 amino acids long. Germline V gives CDR1 SGHRS, CDR2 YFSETQ. The CDR3 DNA follows: TGTGCCAGCAGCCTAACAGGGAACACTGAAGCTTTCTTT. Residues: CASSLTGNTEAFF.

A few counts support this clonotype. The V and J genes are TRBV5-4 and TRBJ1-2; D may be TRBD1 (5 bases). The V gene lost 4 bases and the J gene lost 4 bases, with 32 bases spanning the gap. Germline CDR1 and CDR2: SGHNT and YYREEE (reference sequence). This CDR3 contains 20 residues. The CDR3 is CASSHALFQGGRYPTYGYTF. CDR3 in DNA: TGTGCCAGCAGCCATGCCCTATTCCAGGGTGGAAGGTATCCTACCTATGGCTACACCTTC.

The chain carries TRBV28 and TRBJ2-7; maybe TRBD1 (7 bases). The CDR3 consists of 16 residues. V was trimmed by 5 bases and J by 2 bases, leaving 19 bases between them. From germline, CDR1 is MDHEN and CDR2 SYDVKM. The CDR3 region has the DNA TGTGCCAGCAGTACATCCCGACAGGGACTTCCCTACGAGCAGTACTTC. This translates into CASSTSRQGLPYEQYF.

This clonotype was seen ten or more times. This chain uses TRBV7-9 with TRBJ1-5; 8 bases fit TRBD1. The germline CDR1 and CDR2 sequences are SEHNR and FQNEAQ (reference sequence). The CDR3 sequence is 15 residues long. V dropped 1 base and J dropped 3; count of bases not matched to a gene: 2. CDR3 sequence: CASSLGTGTNQPQHF. The DNA of the CDR3 is TGTGCCAGCAGCTTAGGGACAGGGACCAATCAGCCCCAGCATTTT.

In regard to this clonotype: This could be a read error, since a much larger clone is one nucleotide away. V is TRBV7-6 and J is TRBJ1-5; 8 bases match TRBD1. The CDR3 spans 15 residues. Germline lookup yields CDR1 SGHVS and CDR2 FNYEAQ. CDR3 in amino acids: CASSTGQGSNQPQLF. The CDR3 coding sequence is TGTGCCAGCAGTACTGGACAGGGTTCCAATCAGCCCCAGCTTTTT.

The chain couples TRBV6-1 to TRBJ2-5; TRBD1 agrees at 7 bases. The CDR3 runs to 14 residues. Unmatched junction bases numbered 14, after V lost 11 bases and J lost 5 bases. In germline, CDR1 is MNHNS, CDR2 SASEGT. The chain's CDR3 is CAARRGTASETQYF. In nucleotides, the CDR3 is TGTGCCGCCAGGCGTGGGACAGCTTCTGAGACCCAGTACTTC.

This clonotype was observed a handful of times. This chain links TRBV11-2 with TRBJ2-5; tentatively, D is TRBD1 (6 bases). This CDR3 has 17 amino acids. CDR1 and CDR2 (germline): SGHAT, FQNNGV. Trimming pared 5 bases from V and 5 bases from J, leaving 24 bases between. The CDR3 bases are TGTGCCAGCAGCCCCGGACAGCTAAGTGGGGGAAGGGAGACCCAGTACTTC. It specifies CASSPGQLSGGRETQYF.